This T cell receptor (beta chain) was obtained from a study of cytomegalovirus exposure and HLA in healthy donors (dated by TCRdb to the late 2010s). About the investigation overall: An earlier analysis of roughly 570 of the donors reported 276 Gb of sequence data and 100 million to 120 million unique TCR beta sequences obtained from around 170 million T cells. A later genetic analysis used genome-wide SNP genotypes for 398 of the 666 donors, treating that subset as a discovery cohort. All discovery cohort repertoires had been generated on a single sequencing platform. Among approximately 370 genotyped donors of the cohort, an average of approximately 240,000 unique TCR beta nucleotide sequences was sequenced per donor, of which roughly 17% were non-productive. An earlier analysis of some 500 of the donors applied high-throughput TCR beta sequencing to assess whether each TCR beta V gene segment acted as functional or pseudogenic. Four or five DR-DQ haplotypes were handled as single units for association and clustering because linkage in the cohort was strong. Using immunosequencing, the study profiled T cell repertoires from roughly 650 subjects and related those repertoires to cytomegalovirus serostatus. Donor age, sex, ethnicity and CMV serostatus were compiled alongside the repertoire data. To predict cytomegalovirus infection status, the study brought together high-throughput TCR immunosequencing, statistical association of individual TCRs with disease status, and machine learning. The later analysis used no new phenotypic data to find candidate immune exposures, relying instead on TCR beta sequences and their occurrence across donors. The study aimed to test whether cataloging public T cell receptors could reveal signatures of past pathogen exposure. An early release that covered 640 HLA-typed donors contained around 330 gigabases of sequencing data and about 84 million unique TCR sequences. The number of donors typed differed by locus, with about 629-630 for A, B, C, DRB1 and DQB1, about 500 for DQA1, over 600 for DPA1, and roughly 450 for DPB1. Besides the first cohort of under 700 subjects, a separate validation cohort made up of 120 different subjects was used. Both class I and class II loci were covered by HLA typing, at four-digit resolution. To study patterns of TCR occurrence, a later analysis re-analyzed previously published TCR beta repertoires from 550 to 800 donors and added high-resolution HLA genotyping. Of the roughly 400 genotyped donors, around 81% fell in the genetic ancestry cluster associated with self-reported Caucasian donors. The research as a whole found: In vitro tests confirmed that a few of the cytomegalovirus-associated TCR beta chains recognize cytomegalovirus antigens. Because HLA typing was unavailable for some donors at each locus, only the typed subset was used in association tests. A total of 150 or so TCR beta chains were listed by the study as associated with cytomegalovirus. The authors suggested that the approach could potentially be extended to other disease states and immunological phenotypes. Some IMGT-functional V segments, including TRBV6-2 and TRBV6-3, could not be distinguished by the 87-base-pair reads and were therefore excluded. In a later analysis, HLA-associated TCR beta chains were found to be more clonally expanded and to have lower generation probabilities than equally common non-associated chains. According to a later genetic analysis, donors in an Asian-associated ancestry cluster had fewer N-insertions in productive TCRs than the approximately 630-donor mean. While some public TCRs were present in many individuals, most TCR sequences turned up only very rarely across donors. A later analysis found that TCR association rates varied across HLA loci, with DRB1 alleles showing the most associated TCRs and HLA-C alleles the fewest. In this cohort, only TCR beta chains were sequenced, and detectable features were limited by the absence of alpha or paired-chain data. Correlated functional status among segregating V segments might be attributable to linkage disequilibrium, but an unknown experimental factor could not be ruled out. The presence/absence analyses assumed that sequencing depth was roughly uniform across donors, and that assumption may not be true. A further reported finding was that TCR beta sequences accurately predicted the HLA-A and HLA-B alleles for most subjects in the first cohort. Several of the top co-occurrence clusters appeared to be linked to parvovirus B19, influenza, CMV and Epstein-Barr virus, according to a later analysis. In an earlier analysis of approximately 590 of the donors, most TCR beta V segments were observed in productive rearrangements about 87% or about 30% of the time, broadly matching IMGT annotations. The classifier was reported to diagnose cytomegalovirus status with high specificity and sensitivity in both the original cohort and the validation cohort. Most CMV-associated TCR beta chains appeared to be HLA-restricted in a later analysis, and the HLA associations seemed to be driven largely by CMV exposure. The sequencing pipeline was judged likely to have produced a cluster of highly shared sequence variants as a technical artifact. When HLA alleles, especially DR and DQ, strongly co-occurred, attributing TCR associations to individual alleles was difficult. Specific HLA alleles were associated with about 17,000 TCR beta sequences at a false discovery rate of 0.05 in a later analysis. CMV serostatus was the only immune exposure information available for the cohort. The earlier analysis of approximately 590 of the donors excluded 15 to 20 rarely observed V segments, including chromosome 9 orphons, because counts were too low. In a later genetic analysis, a missense DCLRE1C variant was associated with V-gene and J-gene trimming of TCR beta chains, and the association was replicated in an independent cohort.

To note about this clone: Its target antigen remains unknown.

The cohort comprised fewer than 750 healthy bone marrow donors. At the time of sampling, all cohort members were nominally healthy, though unrecorded immune exposures were likely present. The donor tested CMV seronegative, placing the donor among the 300 to 400 seronegative members of the cohort. Each donor provided a peripheral blood sample, and peripheral blood mononuclear cells were used for TCR beta sequencing. The Qiagen DNeasy Blood Extraction Kit was used to extract genomic DNA from the blood cell samples. Library construction relied on the immunoSEQ multiplex PCR assay. A mixture of 60 forward primers for TCR Vbeta segments and 13 reverse primers for TCR Jbeta segments was used in the multiplex PCR. Amplification of the CDR3 region of rearranged TCR beta genes was performed with a multiplex PCR assay on genomic DNA. The Illumina HiSeq System was used to sequence the amplified TCR beta libraries as 87-base-pair reads. In the source study's methods: Across the roughly 600 repertoires, a later analysis counted about 81 million unique TCR beta chains, about 10 million of which were shared by at least two donors. A nearest-neighbor algorithm error-corrected the raw reads and collapsed the reads into unique sequences, merging closely related sequences to remove PCR and sequencing errors. CDR3 sequences were aligned to IMGT reference sequences to assign V, D and J gene segments. For a sequence to be retained, at least a six-nucleotide match to both a V gene segment and a J gene segment was required. Rearrangements were classified as productive when the CDR3 lacked stop codons and remained in frame with V and J, and all other rearrangements were classified as non-productive. CDR3 was defined according to IMGT convention as the region running from the second conserved V-encoded cysteine to the conserved J-encoded phenylalanine. Sequences without an unambiguous match to a single V gene segment were excluded from the earlier analysis of 587 of the donors. In an earlier analysis of 450 to 750 of the donors, a V segment was called functional when productive rearrangements were above 56.7%, and segregating when the standard deviation between donors exceeded 5%. A statistical classification framework was built for diagnosing cytomegalovirus status from the catalog of TCR beta chain sequences. In a later analysis, V and J genes were assigned by comparing TCR nucleotide sequences against IMGT/GENE-DB human TR gene sequences. A later analysis assigned CDR3 sequences and most-parsimonious VDJ recombination scenarios with the TCRdist pipeline. In a later analysis, each TCR beta chain was defined by its CDR3 amino acid sequence together with its V-gene family, and reads without a unique V-gene family were excluded. In a later analysis, 450 to 600 highly shared, low-generation-probability nucleotide sequences were removed to address suspected cross-contamination and a sequencing artifact. For each public chain, a later analysis derived a clonal expansion index from normalized ranks of inferred template counts within each repertoire. Generation probabilities in a later analysis came from a VDJ recombination model fitted to out-of-frame rearrangements, and those results were checked against IGoR. In a later analysis, TCR-TCR, TCR-HLA and TCR-CMV co-occurrence was scored with hypergeometric tests, and a repertoire-size bias correction was applied to TCR pairs. A later analysis estimated false discovery rates by permuting HLA or CMV assignments 20 times. In a later analysis, co-occurring TCRs were grouped using DBSCAN, and TCRdist sequence similarity was added for clustering within HLA-allele-positive subsets. For co-occurrence clustering, repertoires with fewer than 30,000 or more than 120,000 public chains were excluded, along with four to six repertoires with anomalous nucleotide sharing. The source is immuneACCESS, and TCRdb retained only in-frame sequences with V and J called. Part of the clones is not carried over; for the studies checked, unresolved V genes explain less than half of this, and the remainder is unexplained. For V, J and clone size, that table is used; D and trimming come from the DNA. The table for this sample lists 45,000 or so clones. The ten largest clones take up roughly 7.3% of the sample.

From cysteine to phenylalanine, the CDR3 is 14 amino acids long. Only the CDR3 portion is preserved as DNA: 42 bases, with reading frame beginning at the first base. The trim is 2 bases for V and 5 bases for J, with a gap of 10 bases between the germline ends. CDR1 is given as MNHEY and CDR2 as SMNVEV, both from the germline V gene (reference sequence). The sequencing sample was made of PBMCs. The sequence came from a male donor in good health and CMV-seronegative. The sequence is built from TRBV27 and TRBJ1-5, with the D gene not clear enough to name. The CDR3 protein is CASSLAGSDQPQHF. The nucleotide sequence is given as TGTGCCAGCAGTTTAGCAGGATCAGATCAGCCCCAGCATTTT.